Here is one T cell receptor beta chain with its context. The antigen is not known. This sample stems from a study of cytomegalovirus exposure and HLA in healthy donors. Overall study findings and caveats: Indistinguishable V segments such as TRBV6-2 and TRBV6-3 were excluded. By HLA locus, TCR association rates varied in a later analysis, with DRB1 showing the most and HLA-C the fewest.

It was with 60 Vbeta and 13 Jbeta primers that the PCR ran. The assay was immunoSEQ multiplex PCR, and TCRdb's table has in-frame clones only and misses some. The repertoire holds a few hundred thousand clones, around 90% seen once, with about 1.7% in the top ten. V was pared by 5 bases and J by 5 bases, with 16 bases between. Germline CDR1 is SGHRS and CDR2 is YFSETQ. The CDR3 has 15 residues. The chain uses TRBV5-1 and TRBJ1-4, with D unresolved. Sequenced sample: PBMCs. The sequence was collected from a girl aged 2 to 10 in good health and CMV-seronegative. CDR3 sequence: CASRWVRRINEKLFF. The CDR3 DNA follows: TGCGCCAGCAGATGGGTTCGGAGGATAAATGAAAAACTGTTTTTT.